Following are 22 T cell receptor beta chains from one sample sequenced in a study of blood T cell repertoires in COVID-19. This table comes from immunoSEQ multiplex PCR, and its TCRdb copy is limited to in-frame clones, with some not included. The sample has about 73,000 clones, over 80% seen once. Material for sequencing was peripheral blood. Receptor source: an older man with active or convalescent COVID-19.

This clone showed up just once. CDR3 sequence: CASSGDLGSNEQFF. The CDR3 coding sequence is TGTGCCAGCAGCGGGGACTTGGGGAGTAATGAGCAGTTCTTC. The J gene is TRBJ2-1, the V gene TRBV6-5, with D perhaps matching TRBD2 (6 bases). The CDR3 consists of 14 residues. The germline V gene encodes CDR1 MNHEY and CDR2 SVGAGI. Trimming removed 6 bases from V and 7 bases from J, with 16 bases in between.

The chain uses TRBV4-1 and TRBJ2-5; TRBD1 aligns across 7 bases. The germline gives CDR1 MGHRA, CDR2 YSYEKL. This CDR3 has 15 amino acids. The V gene end was trimmed by 5 bases and the J gene end by 5 bases; junction bases not matched to a gene: 11. The CDR3 protein is CASSYWGRGSETQYF. In DNA, the CDR3 is TGCGCCAGCAGCTATTGGGGCAGGGGGAGTGAGACCCAGTACTTC.

V is TRBV3-1 (or the pseudogene TRBV3-2) and J is TRBJ2-1, with D perhaps TRBD2 (6 bases). Trimming removed 1 base from V and 3 bases from J, with 13 bases in between. Germline V gives CDR1 LGHDT, CDR2 YNNKEL (reference sequence). The CDR3 runs to 16 residues. The DNA of the CDR3 is TGTGCCAGCAGCCAAGGCCGGAGTAGCGGCTACAATGAGCAGTTCTTC. This encodes CASSQGRSSGYNEQFF.

The rearrangement joins TRBV10-3 to TRBJ2-1; 16 nucleotides agree with TRBD2. The CDR3 consists of 20 residues. Germline assignment: CDR1 ENHRY and CDR2 SYGVKD. With 2 bases clipped from V and 4 bases from J, the junction kept 11 bases outside the gene matches. This CDR3 is CAISERSGTSGRDNYNEQFF. CDR3 coding DNA: TGTGCCATCAGTGAGAGATCCGGGACTAGCGGGAGGGATAATTACAATGAGCAGTTCTTC.

The gene calls are TRBV27 and TRBJ2-2; no firm D call. Per germline, CDR1 MNHEY and CDR2 SMNVEV (reference sequence). The CDR3 loop spans 14 amino acids. V lost 5 bases and J 6 bases, leaving 13 bases between the germline ends. The DNA of the CDR3 is TGTGCCAGCAGTCCCACCTCGGTTTCCGGGGAGCTGTTTTTT. Translation gives CASSPTSVSGELFF.

The gene calls are TRBV5-1 and TRBJ1-4; tentative D call: TRBD1 (5 bases). The CDR3 extends over 16 amino acids. Germline V gene lookup returns CDR1 SGHRS and CDR2 YFSETQ. Trimming took 3 bases from V and 0 from J, leaving 12 bases between them. DNA for the CDR3: TGCGCCAGCAGCTCCCGGACACCTTCAACTAATGAAAAACTGTTTTTT. This codes for CASSSRTPSTNEKLFF.

This clone was observed a few times. Additional DNA sequences in this sample encode the identical CDR3. The chain combines TRBV5-4 with TRBJ2-3, with 10 nucleotides matching TRBD1. The V and J ends lost 4 bases and 3 bases, in that order; junction bases with no gene match: 5. In germline, CDR1 is SGHNT, CDR2 YYREEE (reference sequence). This CDR3 contains 15 residues. The CDR3 reads CASSLDRGRTDTQYF. CDR3 sequence (DNA): TGTGCCAGCAGCCTGGACAGGGGGAGAACAGATACGCAGTATTTT.

This chain links TRBV5-1 with TRBJ2-1, with TRBD2 as a possible D gene (6 bases). The germline CDR1 and CDR2 sequences are SGHRS and YFSETQ. V was cut by 3 bases and J by 8 bases, with 9 bases left in between. CDR3 length: 12 residues. CDR3 DNA sequence: TGCGCCAGCAGCTCCTTAGCGGATGAGCAGTTCTTC. This gives the protein CASSSLADEQFF.

The rearrangement joins TRBV2 to TRBJ2-2; D may be TRBD1 (5 bases). Germline V gene data show CDR1 as SNHLY and CDR2 as FYNNEI. Trimming removed 7 bases from V and 5 bases from J, with 14 bases in between. This CDR3 has 14 residues. This CDR3 is CASTNRPSTGELFF. The CDR3 bases are TGTGCCAGCACGAACAGGCCTTCGACCGGGGAGCTGTTTTTT. The whole variable domain, remainder taken from reference TRBV2 and TRBJ2-2, is EPEVTQTPSHQVTQMGQEVILRCVPISNHLYFYWYRQILGQKVEFLVSFYNNEISEKSEIFDDQFSVERPDGSNFTLKIRSTKLEDSAMYFCASTNRPSTGELFFGEGSRLTVL.

V is TRBV2 and J is TRBJ1-5, with D perhaps matching TRBD1 (6 bases). The V end lost 0 bases, the J end lost 7 bases, and 13 bases lay between the germline ends. This CDR3 is 15 amino acids long. Germline lookup yields CDR1 SNHLY and CDR2 FYNNEI. The CDR3 DNA reads as TGTGCCAGCAGTGAAGCTCGGGGGGGCGGCCAGCCCCAGCATTTT. It specifies CASSEARGGGQPQHF. The complete variable domain, with remaining parts taken from reference TRBV2 and TRBJ1-5, reads EPEVTQTPSHQVTQMGQEVILRCVPISNHLYFYWYRQILGQKVEFLVSFYNNEISEKSEIFDDQFSVERPDGSNFTLKIRSTKLEDSAMYFCASSEARGGGQPQHFGDGTRLSIL.

The sample holds a few counts of this clone. The chain has TRBV19 and TRBJ2-7, with TRBD2 matching 11 bases. CDR1 and CDR2 (germline): LNHDA, SQIVND (reference sequence). CDR3 length: 15 amino acids. J lost 2 bases, V lost 2 bases, and 2 bases had no gene match. The CDR3 here is CASSITLAGAYEQYF. CDR3 in DNA: TGTGCCAGTAGTATAACACTAGCGGGAGCCTACGAGCAGTACTTC.

As regards this clone: Additional DNA sequences in this sample encode the identical CDR3. The DNA for the CDR3 is TGTGCCAGCAGCTTGGGGGGGCGATCCTACGAGCAGTACTTC. It codes for CASSLGGRSYEQYF. This chain joins TRBV5-4 and TRBJ2-7; a weak D match, TRBD1 (6 bases). Trimming took 0 bases from V and 1 from J, leaving 8 bases between them. From germline, CDR1 is SGHNT and CDR2 YYREEE (reference sequence). The CDR3 is made up of 14 amino acids.

The chain uses TRBV3-1 (or the pseudogene TRBV3-2) and TRBJ2-7; weak D call: TRBD2 (5 bases). The CDR3 has 14 residues. V shed 1 base and J shed 7 bases, with 14 bases lying between them. Germline V gene sequence: CDR1 LGHDT, CDR2 YNNKEL (reference sequence). The CDR3 bases are TGTGCCAGCAGCCAAGCGGGGAGTGTTGGGGAGCAGTACTTC. Protein sequence: CASSQAGSVGEQYF.

The chain is built from TRBV9 and TRBJ2-3; TRBD2 matches at 12 bases. The CDR3 has 18 amino acids. Trimming cost V 0 bases and J 0 bases; bases outside gene matches: 5. Germline CDR1 reads SGDLS; CDR2 reads YYNGEE. CDR3 sequence: CASSVETSGRLSTDTQYF. The CDR3 DNA follows: TGTGCCAGCAGCGTAGAGACTAGCGGGAGACTCAGCACAGATACGCAGTATTTT.

As for this clone: This same CDR3 is encoded by further DNA sequences in the sample. The V and J genes are TRBV7-9 and TRBJ1-1; D not certain. V shed 2 bases and J shed 1 base, with 5 bases lying between them. The CDR3 has 13 amino acids. Germline CDR1 and CDR2: SEHNR and FQNEAQ (reference sequence). The CDR3 DNA follows: TGTGCCAGCAGCTTACGGGGGAACACTGAAGCTTTCTTT. Its protein is CASSLRGNTEAFF.

The chain combines TRBV11-2 with TRBJ2-5, with 7 bases that match TRBD2. V lost 0 bases and J lost 5; bases outside the gene matches: 9. This CDR3 spans 16 amino acids. The V gene's germline CDR1 is SGHAT and CDR2 FQNNGV. In nucleotides, the CDR3 is TGTGCCAGCAGCTTAGAAGTGGGAGGGGTAGGTGAGACCCAGTACTTC. Translated, it gives CASSLEVGGVGETQYF.

This clone was found a few times. The chain is built from TRBV12-5 and TRBJ2-5; tentatively, D is TRBD1 (7 bases). The length of the CDR3 is 13 residues. The V gene's germline CDR1 is LGHNT and CDR2 FRNRAP. Trimming took 5 bases from V and 5 from J, leaving 12 bases between them. In DNA, the CDR3 is TGTGCTAGTGGTCCCAGGGGGGCTGAGACCCAGTACTTC. It encodes CASGPRGAETQYF.

This chain uses TRBV19 with TRBJ2-5; 9 nucleotides agree with TRBD1. Germline loops: CDR1 LNHDA, CDR2 SQIVND (reference sequence). The CDR3 contains 16 residues. V shed 1 base and J 0 bases; nucleotides not matched to a gene: 3. CDR3 amino acids: CASSIGRDRDQETQYF. DNA of the CDR3: TGTGCCAGTAGTATAGGACGGGACAGGGACCAAGAGACCCAGTACTTC.

CDR3 sequence: CASAGDRANSPLHF. CDR3 DNA: TGTGCCAGCGCAGGGGATAGGGCCAATTCACCCCTCCACTTT. The chain recombines TRBV18 with TRBJ1-6; a possible D gene is TRBD1 (6 bases). The germline gives CDR1 KGHSH, CDR2 LQKENI. This CDR3 has 14 residues. Trimming removed 8 bases at V and 7 bases at J, with 15 bases between.

J is TRBJ1-4 and V is TRBV19, with D possibly being TRBD1 (6 bases). CDR1 is LNHDA and CDR2 is SQIVND in the germline V gene (reference sequence). CDR3 size: 15 residues. The V end lost 6 bases, the J end lost 0 bases, and 11 bases lay between the germline ends. The CDR3 nucleotides read TGTGCCAGTAGAAGTGACAGGACAACTAATGAAAAACTGTTTTTT. Encoded protein: CASRSDRTTNEKLFF.

The chain couples TRBV30 to TRBJ2-2; D is perhaps TRBD2 (6 bases). The length of the CDR3 is 15 residues. Trimming stripped 1 base from V and 4 bases from J, with 13 bases between. Germline loops: CDR1 GTSNPN, CDR2 SVGIG (reference sequence). DNA of the CDR3: TGTGCCTGGAGTGAGGAGGGCTTGATCACCGGGGAGCTGTTTTTT. It codes for CAWSEEGLITGELFF.

The rearrangement links TRBV19 to TRBJ1-2; TRBD1 might be the D (5 bases). The CDR3 is made up of 12 amino acids. The V and J ends lost 3 bases and 7 bases respectively, with 9 bases between them. CDR1 LNHDA and CDR2 SQIVND come from the germline V gene (reference sequence). The DNA for the CDR3 is TGTGCCAGTAGTATCCGGGGGATTGGCTACACCTTC. Protein product: CASSIRGIGYTF.